This paragraph reports one T cell receptor beta chain. The antigen is undetermined. The CDR3 is 22 residues long. Germline V gene sequence: CDR1 SGHTA, CDR2 FQGTGA. Trimming removed 1 base from V and 2 bases from J; junction bases left unmatched: 21. The authors loaded 200 ng DNA, about 30,000 T cell genomes, into sorted-subset replicate PCRs. Clones were read by immunoSEQ multiplex PCR, and TCRdb kept only the in-frame ones, dropping some. The data show about 2.3 million clones, under 95% seen once. This sample was taken from a study of shared clonotypes between healthy human individuals. Overall study findings and caveats: Non-shared clonotypes had lower generation probabilities than those shared by all four donors. Clonotype sharing among donors was thought likely to change with sequencing depth. Tissues were not sampled, only blood, and their repertoires likely differ.

The sequence derives from a man between 18 and 35 years old in good health. Some clones in this sample may be carry-over from other donors' samples. The chain couples TRBV7-3 to TRBJ2-1, with 9 bases identical to TRBD2. Sequencing input: naive CD4+ T cells from PBMCs. Subset of the sample: CD45RA+ positively selected. The CDR3 nucleotides are TGTGCCAGCAGCTTAAAGATCTCCCCCCAGCGAGAACCTAGCGGGACCTACAATGAGCAGTTCTTC. Translating gives CASSLKISPQREPSGTYNEQFF.